This paragraph reports one T cell receptor (beta chain). Its antigen is undetermined. The PCR had 60 Vbeta and 13 Jbeta primers. Assay used: immunoSEQ multiplex PCR; TCRdb lists only in-frame clones, some missing. The sample shows about 110,000 clones, more than 65% of them seen only once. The source of the sample is a study of cytomegalovirus exposure and HLA in healthy donors. Whole-study findings and limits: More clonal expansion characterized HLA-associated TCR beta chains than equally common others in a later analysis.

This CDR3 is 15 amino acids long. The germline CDR1 and CDR2 sequences are SGHAT and FQNNGV. Trimming removed 5 bases from V and 2 bases from J; junction bases left unmatched: 8. This sequence joins TRBV11-2 and TRBJ1-1, with 7 positions matching TRBD1. This clonotype was obtained from a male donor in good health and CMV-seronegative. The sample consisted of PBMCs. As DNA, the CDR3 is TGTGCCAGCAGCCGTGGACAGGAACGTAACACTGAAGCTTTCTTT. Its translation is CASSRGQERNTEAFF.